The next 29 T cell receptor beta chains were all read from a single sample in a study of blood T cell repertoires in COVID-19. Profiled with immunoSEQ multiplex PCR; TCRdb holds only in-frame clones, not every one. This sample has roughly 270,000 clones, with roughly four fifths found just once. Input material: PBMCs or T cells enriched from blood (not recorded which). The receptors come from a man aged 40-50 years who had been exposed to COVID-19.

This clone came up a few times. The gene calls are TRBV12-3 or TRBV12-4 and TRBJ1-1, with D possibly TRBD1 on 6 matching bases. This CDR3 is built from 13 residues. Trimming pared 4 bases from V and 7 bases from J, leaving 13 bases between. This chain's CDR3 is CASSSSLQGEAFF. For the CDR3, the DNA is TGTGCCAGCAGTTCCTCCTTACAGGGTGAAGCTTTCTTT.

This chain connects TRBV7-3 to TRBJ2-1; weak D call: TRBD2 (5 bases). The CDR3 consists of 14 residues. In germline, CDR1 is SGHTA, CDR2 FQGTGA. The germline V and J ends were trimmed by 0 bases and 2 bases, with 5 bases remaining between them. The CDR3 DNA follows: TGTGCCAGCAGCTTAACGGGAGCCTACAATGAGCAGTTCTTC. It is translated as CASSLTGAYNEQFF.

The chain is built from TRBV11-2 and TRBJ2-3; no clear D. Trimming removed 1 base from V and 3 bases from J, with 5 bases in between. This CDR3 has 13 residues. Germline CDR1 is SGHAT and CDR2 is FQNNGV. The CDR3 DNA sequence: TGTGCCAGCAGCTTAGCCCCGACAGATACGCAGTATTTT. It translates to CASSLAPTDTQYF.

The CDR3 DNA is TGCGCCAGCAGCCAGGATGGGGCCTTGTCGGATACGCAGTATTTT. Encoded protein: CASSQDGALSDTQYF. The chain joins TRBV5-1 to TRBJ2-3; perhaps TRBD1 as D (5 bases). CDR1 SGHRS and CDR2 YFSETQ come from the germline V gene. The CDR3 sequence is 15 residues long. V was pared by 4 bases and J by 6 bases, with 18 bases between.

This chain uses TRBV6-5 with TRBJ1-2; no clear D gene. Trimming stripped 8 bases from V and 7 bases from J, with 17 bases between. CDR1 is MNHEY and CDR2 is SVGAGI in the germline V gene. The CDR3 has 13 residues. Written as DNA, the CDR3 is TGTGCCAGCCGGAAGCCTCAGGTCGCTGGCTACACCTTC. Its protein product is CASRKPQVAGYTF.

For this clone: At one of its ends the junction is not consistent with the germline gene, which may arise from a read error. The CDR3 DNA reads TGTGCTAGCAGCTTAGTGGCTAGCTCGGCGCCCGGTGTGGAGACCCAGTACTTC. This translates into CASSLVASSAPGVETQYF. The chain combines TRBV7-7 with TRBJ2-5; tentatively, D is TRBD2 (5 bases). Germline CDR1 reads SSHAT; CDR2 reads FNYEAQ (reference sequence). The CDR3 is 18 amino acids.

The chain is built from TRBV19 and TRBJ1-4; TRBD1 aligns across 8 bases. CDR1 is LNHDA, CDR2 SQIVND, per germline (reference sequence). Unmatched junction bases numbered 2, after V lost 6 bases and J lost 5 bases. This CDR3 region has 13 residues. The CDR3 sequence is CASRDRENEKLFF. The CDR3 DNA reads TGTGCCAGTAGGGACAGGGAAAATGAAAAACTGTTTTTT.

The CDR3 reads CASSGRLTGLKYEQFF. For the CDR3, the DNA is TGTGCCAGCAGTGGGCGGTTGACGGGATTGAAGTATGAGCAGTTCTTC. The rearrangement links TRBV6-1 to TRBJ2-1; tentatively, D is TRBD2 (5 bases). Germline assignment: CDR1 MNHNS and CDR2 SASEGT. The V gene lost 4 bases and the J gene lost 8 bases, with 21 bases spanning the gap. This CDR3 region has 16 residues.

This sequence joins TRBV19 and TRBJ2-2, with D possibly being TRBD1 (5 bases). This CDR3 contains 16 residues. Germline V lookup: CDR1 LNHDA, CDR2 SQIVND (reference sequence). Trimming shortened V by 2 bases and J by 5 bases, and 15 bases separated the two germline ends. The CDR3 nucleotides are TGTGCCAGTAGTATATTAAGCAGGGTAGGGACCGGGGAGCTGTTTTTT. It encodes CASSILSRVGTGELFF. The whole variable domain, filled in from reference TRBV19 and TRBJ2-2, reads DGGITQSPKYLFRKEGQNVTLSCEQNLNHDAMYWYRQDPGQGLRLIYYSQIVNDFQKGDIAEGYSVSREKKESFPLTVTSAQKNPTAFYLCASSILSRVGTGELFFGEGSRLTVL.

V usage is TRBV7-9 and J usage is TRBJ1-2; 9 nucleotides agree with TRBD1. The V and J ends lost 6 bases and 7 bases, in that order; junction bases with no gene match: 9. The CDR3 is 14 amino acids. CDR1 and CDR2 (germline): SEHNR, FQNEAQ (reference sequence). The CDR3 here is CASSPPGQGVGYTF. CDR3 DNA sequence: TGTGCCAGCAGTCCACCGGGACAGGGCGTTGGCTACACCTTC.

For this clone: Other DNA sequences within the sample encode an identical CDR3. CDR3 in DNA: TGTGCCAGCTCAGCCACGGACAGAGCATATCAGCCCCAGCATTTT. Protein product: CASSATDRAYQPQHF. J is TRBJ1-5 and V is TRBV18; possibly TRBD1 for D (6 bases). This CDR3 contains 15 residues. V was cut by 5 bases and J by 5 bases, with 16 bases left in between. CDR1 is KGHSH, CDR2 LQKENI, per germline.

The CDR3 coding sequence is TGTGCCAGCAGTACGGGACTAGCGCTCGACACCGGGGAGCTGTTTTTT. Translation: CASSTGLALDTGELFF. The V and J genes are TRBV27 and TRBJ2-2; 10 bases agree with TRBD2. The CDR3 length is 16 residues. Germline CDR1 is MNHEY and CDR2 is SMNVEV (reference sequence). J lost 3 bases, V lost 5 bases, and 6 bases had no gene match.

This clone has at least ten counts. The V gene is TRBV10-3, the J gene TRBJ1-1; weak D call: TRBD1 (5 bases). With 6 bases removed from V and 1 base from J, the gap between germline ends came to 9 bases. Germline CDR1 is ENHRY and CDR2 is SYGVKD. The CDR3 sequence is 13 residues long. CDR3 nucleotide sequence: TGTGCCATCAGCGCCGGGGGGAACACTGAAGCTTTCTTT. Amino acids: CAISAGGNTEAFF.

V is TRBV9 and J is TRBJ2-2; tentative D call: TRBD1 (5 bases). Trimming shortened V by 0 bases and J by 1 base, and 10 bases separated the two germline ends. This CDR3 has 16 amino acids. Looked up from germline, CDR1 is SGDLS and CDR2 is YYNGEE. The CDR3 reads CASSVGGRVNTGELFF. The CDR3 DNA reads TGTGCCAGCAGCGTAGGTGGCAGGGTGAACACCGGGGAGCTGTTTTTT.

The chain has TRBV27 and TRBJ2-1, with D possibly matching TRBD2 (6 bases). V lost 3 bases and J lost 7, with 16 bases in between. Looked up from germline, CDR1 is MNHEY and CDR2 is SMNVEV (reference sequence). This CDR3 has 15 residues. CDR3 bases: TGTGCCAGCAGTTTTAATGACGGGAGAGATAATGAGCAGTTCTTC. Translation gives CASSFNDGRDNEQFF.

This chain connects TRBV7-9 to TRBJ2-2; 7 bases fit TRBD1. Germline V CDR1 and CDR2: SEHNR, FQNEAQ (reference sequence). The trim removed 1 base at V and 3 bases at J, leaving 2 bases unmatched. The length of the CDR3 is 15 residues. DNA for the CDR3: TGTGCCAGCAGCTTAGGGGACAGCTACACCGGGGAGCTGTTTTTT. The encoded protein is CASSLGDSYTGELFF.

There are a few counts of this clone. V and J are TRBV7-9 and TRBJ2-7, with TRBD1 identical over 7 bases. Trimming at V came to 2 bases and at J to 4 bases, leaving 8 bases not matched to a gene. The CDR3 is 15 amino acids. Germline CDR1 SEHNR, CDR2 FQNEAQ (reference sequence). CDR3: CASSLSSGTAYEQYF. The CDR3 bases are TGTGCCAGCAGCTTATCCTCCGGGACAGCTTACGAGCAGTACTTC.

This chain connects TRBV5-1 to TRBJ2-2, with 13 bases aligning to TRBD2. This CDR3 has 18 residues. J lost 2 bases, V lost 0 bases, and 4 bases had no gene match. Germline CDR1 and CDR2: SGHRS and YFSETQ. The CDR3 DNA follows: TGCGCCAGCAGCTTGGCCGGGACTAGCGGGAAAAACACCGGGGAGCTGTTTTTT. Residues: CASSLAGTSGKNTGELFF.

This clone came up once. The DNA for the CDR3 is TGTGCCACCTACCCCTCGGAGAGCTCTGGAAACACCATATATTTT. As protein: CATYPSESSGNTIYF. The chain carries TRBV24-1 and TRBJ1-3, with unresolved D. From germline, CDR1 is KGHDR and CDR2 SFDVKD. Trimming removed 9 bases at V and 0 bases at J, with 14 bases between. This CDR3 contains 15 residues.

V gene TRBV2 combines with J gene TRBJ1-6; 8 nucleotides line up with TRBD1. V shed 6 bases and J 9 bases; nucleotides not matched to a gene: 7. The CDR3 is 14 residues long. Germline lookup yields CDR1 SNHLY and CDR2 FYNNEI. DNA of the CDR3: TGTGCCAGCAGGGTTTCAGGGGGCAGTTCACCCCTCCACTTT. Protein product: CASRVSGGSSPLHF.

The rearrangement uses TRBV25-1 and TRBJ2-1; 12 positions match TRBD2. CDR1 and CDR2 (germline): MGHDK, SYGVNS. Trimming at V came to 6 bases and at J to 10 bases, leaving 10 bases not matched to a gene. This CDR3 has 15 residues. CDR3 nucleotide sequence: TGTGCCAGCAGCTCCCTAGCGGGAGGGGACCGGGAGCAGTTCTTC. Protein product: CASSSLAGGDREQFF. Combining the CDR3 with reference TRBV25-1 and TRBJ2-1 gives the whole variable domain EADIYQTPRYLVIGTGKKITLECSQTMGHDKMYWYQQDPGMELHLIHYSYGVNSTEKGDLSSESTVSRIRTEHFPLTLESARPSHTSQYLCASSSLAGGDREQFFGPGTRLTVL.

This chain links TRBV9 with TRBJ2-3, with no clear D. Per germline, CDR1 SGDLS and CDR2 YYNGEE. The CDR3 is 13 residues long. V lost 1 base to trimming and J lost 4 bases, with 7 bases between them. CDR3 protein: CASSVQFPDTQYF. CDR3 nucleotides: TGTGCCAGCAGCGTACAGTTCCCAGATACGCAGTATTTT.

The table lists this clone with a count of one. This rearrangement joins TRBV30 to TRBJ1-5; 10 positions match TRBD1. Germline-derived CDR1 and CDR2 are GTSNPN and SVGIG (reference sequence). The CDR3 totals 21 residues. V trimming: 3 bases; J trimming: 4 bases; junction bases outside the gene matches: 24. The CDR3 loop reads CAWRGGRGDPGTGATNQPQHF. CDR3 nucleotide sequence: TGTGCCTGGAGAGGCGGCCGGGGGGACCCAGGGACAGGGGCGACTAATCAGCCCCAGCATTTT.

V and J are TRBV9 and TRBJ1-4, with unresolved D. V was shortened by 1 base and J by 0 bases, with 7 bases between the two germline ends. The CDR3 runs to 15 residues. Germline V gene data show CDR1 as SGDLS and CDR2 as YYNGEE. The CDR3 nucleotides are TGTGCCAGCAGCGTAACCGGGACAACTAATGAAAAACTGTTTTTT. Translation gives CASSVTGTTNEKLFF.

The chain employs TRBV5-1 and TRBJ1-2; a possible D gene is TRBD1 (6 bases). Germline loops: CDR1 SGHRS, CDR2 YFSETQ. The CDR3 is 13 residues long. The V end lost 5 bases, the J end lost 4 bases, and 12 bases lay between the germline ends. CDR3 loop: CASRLDSSYGYTF. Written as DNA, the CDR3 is TGCGCCAGCAGACTGGACAGCTCCTATGGCTACACCTTC.

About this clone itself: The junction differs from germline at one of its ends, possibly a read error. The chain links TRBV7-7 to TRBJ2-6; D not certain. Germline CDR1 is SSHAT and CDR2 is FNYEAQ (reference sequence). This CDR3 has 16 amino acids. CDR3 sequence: CASSPPVGSGANVLTF. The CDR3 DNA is TGTGCTAGCAGCCCCCCCGTCGGGTCTGGGGCCAACGTCCTGACTTTC.

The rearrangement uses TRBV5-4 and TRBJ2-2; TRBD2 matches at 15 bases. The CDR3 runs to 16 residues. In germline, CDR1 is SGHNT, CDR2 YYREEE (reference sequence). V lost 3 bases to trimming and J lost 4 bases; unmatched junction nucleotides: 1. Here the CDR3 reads CASSSGLAGGTGELFF. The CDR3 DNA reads TGTGCCAGCAGCTCGGGACTAGCGGGAGGCACCGGGGAGCTGTTTTTT.

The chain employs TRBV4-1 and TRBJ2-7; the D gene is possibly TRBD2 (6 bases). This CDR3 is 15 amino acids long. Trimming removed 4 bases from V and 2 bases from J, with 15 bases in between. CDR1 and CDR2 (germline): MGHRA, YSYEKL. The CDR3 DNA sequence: TGCGCCAGCAGCCGAACGGGAGTGGGAACCTACGAGCAGTACTTC. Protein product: CASSRTGVGTYEQYF.

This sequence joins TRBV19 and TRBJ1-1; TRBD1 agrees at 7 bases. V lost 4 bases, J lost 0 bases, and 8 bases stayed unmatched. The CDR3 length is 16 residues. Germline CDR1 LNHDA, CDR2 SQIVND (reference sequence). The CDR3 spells CASSTGGTVLNTEAFF. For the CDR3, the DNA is TGTGCCAGTAGTACGGGGGGGACAGTCCTGAACACTGAAGCTTTCTTT.